Following are 27 T cell receptor beta chains from one sample sequenced in a study of shared clonotypes between healthy human individuals. Assay used: immunoSEQ multiplex PCR; TCRdb lists only in-frame clones, some missing. The profile shows hundreds of thousands of clones, 90% to 95% of them singletons. Terminally differentiated effector memory CD45RA+ cells were left out of the naive CD8 fraction, which was CD45RO-negative and positively selected for CCR7. The sample comprised naive CD8+ T cells sorted from blood. The source of these receptors is a woman under 40 in good health.

The DNA for the CDR3 is TGTGCCAGCAGCCCGGGACGTGAGCAGTACTTC. As protein: CASSPGREQYF. The rearrangement uses TRBV14 and TRBJ2-7, with D perhaps being TRBD1 or TRBD2 (5 bases each). CDR3 length: 11 amino acids. Per germline, CDR1 SGHDN and CDR2 FVKESK. Between the trimmed V and J ends, which lost 4 bases and 7 bases, there was a span of 8 bases. Together with reference TRBV14 and TRBJ2-7, the CDR3 gives the full variable domain: EAGVTQFPSHSVIEKGQTVTLRCDPISGHDNLYWYRRVMGKEIKFLLHFVKESKQDESGMPNNRFLAERTGGTYSTLKVQPAELEDSGVYFCASSPGREQYFGPGTRLTVT.

The rearrangement links TRBV4-1 to TRBJ1-6; 9 nucleotides align to TRBD1. Germline CDR1 and CDR2: MGHRA and YSYEKL. The CDR3 contains 14 residues. The ends lost 6 bases at V and 7 bases at J; junction bases unmatched: 4. The CDR3 reads CASSLTGGNSPLHF. The CDR3 nucleotides read TGCGCCAGCAGTCTGACAGGGGGAAATTCACCCCTCCACTTT.

The gene calls are TRBV6-6 and TRBJ1-1; D is undetermined. The V gene lost 9 bases and the J gene lost 1 base, with 12 bases spanning the gap. CDR3 length equals 13 residues. The V gene's germline CDR1 is MNHNY and CDR2 SVGAGI (reference sequence). Here the CDR3 reads CASTKRANTEAFF. The CDR3 nucleotides read TGTGCCAGTACGAAGCGGGCGAACACTGAAGCTTTCTTT.

The chain uses TRBV7-7 and TRBJ2-1, with D maybe TRBD1 (6 bases). This CDR3 has 14 amino acids. The V gene lost 2 bases and the J gene lost 6 bases, with 11 bases spanning the gap. CDR1 is SSHAT, CDR2 FNYEAQ, per germline (reference sequence). The CDR3 loop reads CASSLSPGANEQFF. The CDR3 DNA reads TGTGCCAGCAGCTTATCCCCAGGGGCCAATGAGCAGTTCTTC.

The V gene is TRBV19, the J gene TRBJ2-3; D may be TRBD1 or TRBD2 (6 bases each). V lost 3 bases and J 2 bases, leaving 24 bases between the germline ends. This CDR3 is built from 19 residues. Germline assignment: CDR1 LNHDA and CDR2 SQIVND (reference sequence). Here the CDR3 DNA reads TGTGCCAGTAGTATTCAGACAGGAGGGACGACACCCTTCACAGATACGCAGTATTTT. Translation: CASSIQTGGTTPFTDTQYF. Looking up the rest from reference TRBV19 and TRBJ2-3 gives the full variable domain: DGGITQSPKYLFRKEGQNVTLSCEQNLNHDAMYWYRQDPGQGLRLIYYSQIVNDFQKGDIAEGYSVSREKKESFPLTVTSAQKNPTAFYLCASSIQTGGTTPFTDTQYFGPGTRLTVL.

The chain employs TRBV9 and TRBJ1-1; D is uncertain. This CDR3 contains 14 residues. Trimming pared 6 bases from V and 3 bases from J, leaving 15 bases between. Looked up from germline, CDR1 is SGDLS and CDR2 is YYNGEE. The DNA of the CDR3 is TGTGCCAGCACCCCGAGGTGGAAGGACACTGAAGCTTTCTTT. Its translation: CASTPRWKDTEAFF.

The chain carries TRBV28 and TRBJ2-5; D may be TRBD2 (5 bases). This CDR3 has 13 amino acids. V lost 7 bases and J 2 bases, leaving 11 bases between the germline ends. Germline CDR1 is MDHEN and CDR2 is SYDVKM. DNA for the CDR3: TGTGCCAGCATCGCTAGCACACAAGAGACCCAGTACTTC. This gives the protein CASIASTQETQYF.

This rearrangement joins TRBV19 to TRBJ2-4; possibly TRBD2 for D (6 bases). The CDR3 totals 16 residues. Germline CDR1 is LNHDA and CDR2 is SQIVND (reference sequence). The V and J ends lost 1 base and 0 bases respectively, with 10 bases between them. The CDR3 sequence is CASSIVAGLAKNIQYF. The CDR3 region has the DNA TGTGCCAGTAGTATAGTGGCGGGGCTAGCCAAAAACATTCAGTACTTC.

The chain has TRBV4-2 and TRBJ1-2; unclear D gene. Germline V gives CDR1 LGHNA, CDR2 YNFKEQ. The CDR3 contains 18 residues. V was shortened by 0 bases and J by 0 bases, with 17 bases between the two germline ends. CDR3 residues: CASSQDVAGTLANYGYTF. Here the CDR3 DNA reads TGTGCCAGCAGCCAAGATGTCGCAGGAACCTTAGCTAACTATGGCTACACCTTC.

This clone was detected only a few times. V is TRBV5-4 and J is TRBJ1-1, with TRBD1 as a possible D gene (5 bases). Germline CDR1 reads SGHNT; CDR2 reads YYREEE (reference sequence). V was cut by 3 bases and J by 6 bases, with 9 bases left in between. CDR3 length: 12 residues. CDR3 loop: CASSSPTAEAFF. CDR3 in DNA: TGTGCCAGCAGCTCGCCGACAGCTGAAGCTTTCTTT.

The chain carries TRBV19 and TRBJ1-2; D gene unclear. V dropped 5 bases and J dropped 3 bases, with 16 bases sitting between them. Germline CDR1 LNHDA, CDR2 SQIVND (reference sequence). This CDR3 contains 15 residues. CDR3 region: CASSLTEYNYYGYTF. CDR3 in DNA: TGTGCCAGTAGTCTAACAGAATATAACTACTATGGCTACACCTTC.

Remarks on this clone: This may arise from a read error, as a much more abundant clone is one base away. The identical CDR3 is also encoded by other nucleotide sequences in the sample. The rearrangement links TRBV5-4 to TRBJ1-1; D remains ambiguous. The V end was cut by 2 bases, the J end by 2 bases, with 1 base between. The CDR3 consists of 11 residues. The germline V gene has CDR1 SGHNT and CDR2 YYREEE (reference sequence). CDR3 residues: CASSFNTEAFF. For the CDR3, the DNA is TGTGCCAGCAGCTTTAACACTGAAGCTTTCTTT.

The chain uses TRBV5-6 and TRBJ2-7, with D maybe TRBD2 (6 bases). V was trimmed by 5 bases and J by 4 bases, leaving 16 bases between them. The germline V gene has CDR1 SGHDT and CDR2 YYEEEE. The CDR3 sequence is 14 residues long. The CDR3 DNA reads TGTGCCAGCAGTTACGGCGGGATCTGGTACGAGCAGTACTTC. Its translation is CASSYGGIWYEQYF.

This clone has only a few counts. The rearrangement joins TRBV4-1 to TRBJ2-7; D unresolved. Trimming removed 0 bases at V and 5 bases at J, with 11 bases between. Per the germline V gene, CDR1 is MGHRA and CDR2 is YSYEKL. This CDR3 region has 14 residues. Here the CDR3 reads CASSQDVEGNEQYF. CDR3 sequence (DNA): TGCGCCAGCAGCCAAGATGTAGAAGGGAACGAGCAGTACTTC.

The table lists this clone with a count of one. Other DNA sequences in the sample encode the same CDR3. The rearrangement joins TRBV11-2 to TRBJ2-7; 10 bases are shared with TRBD1. With 3 bases clipped from V and 4 bases from J, the junction kept 3 bases outside the gene matches. This CDR3 contains 14 residues. Looked up from germline, CDR1 is SGHAT and CDR2 is FQNNGV. CDR3: CASSFRDRGYEQYF. The DNA of the CDR3 is TGTGCCAGCAGCTTCCGGGACAGGGGTTACGAGCAGTACTTC.

The gene calls are TRBV27 and TRBJ1-1; no reliable D call. This CDR3 has 15 amino acids. V was clipped by 2 bases and J by 2 bases, with 12 bases between them. The germline CDR1 and CDR2 sequences are MNHEY and SMNVEV (reference sequence). The CDR3 sequence: CASSLGSSGNTEAFF. The CDR3 DNA sequence: TGTGCCAGCAGTTTAGGGTCGTCGGGAAACACTGAAGCTTTCTTT.

The chain employs TRBV6-5 and TRBJ2-7; tentative D call: TRBD2 (5 bases). Trimming removed 7 bases at V and 2 bases at J, with 15 bases between. The CDR3 consists of 14 residues. Germline CDR1 reads MNHEY; CDR2 reads SVGAGI. The CDR3 is CASTPSGKTYEQYF. The CDR3 coding sequence is TGTGCCAGCACTCCCAGCGGAAAAACCTACGAGCAGTACTTC.

The count of this clone is one. V gene TRBV6-4 combines with J gene TRBJ2-1, with 7 bases matching TRBD1. Trimming took 5 bases from V and 0 from J; bases not matched to a gene: 7. This CDR3 comprises 16 residues. Germline V gene data show CDR1 as MRHNA and CDR2 as SNTAGT. CDR3 nucleotides: TGTGCCAGCAGTCCCTTGACAGGGCGCTCCTACAATGAGCAGTTCTTC. Encoded protein: CASSPLTGRSYNEQFF.

The chain joins TRBV28 to TRBJ2-7, with 13 nucleotides matching TRBD2. Trimming took 5 bases from V and 12 from J; bases not matched to a gene: 4. CDR1 and CDR2 (germline): MDHEN, SYDVKM. This CDR3 has 12 residues. CDR3 protein: CASSRTSGSGYF. For the CDR3, the DNA is TGTGCCAGCAGTCGGACTAGCGGGAGTGGGTACTTC.

The chain carries TRBV19 and TRBJ2-7; 7 positions agree with TRBD2. The V and J ends lost 6 bases and 4 bases, in that order; junction bases with no gene match: 6. The CDR3 contains 13 residues. From germline, CDR1 is LNHDA and CDR2 SQIVND (reference sequence). The CDR3 DNA sequence: TGTGCCAGTAGCCCGGGACTAAAATACGAGCAGTACTTC. Protein sequence: CASSPGLKYEQYF. Variable domain in full (rest from reference TRBV19 and TRBJ2-7): DGGITQSPKYLFRKEGQNVTLSCEQNLNHDAMYWYRQDPGQGLRLIYYSQIVNDFQKGDIAEGYSVSREKKESFPLTVTSAQKNPTAFYLCASSPGLKYEQYFGPGTRLTVT.

CDR3 sequence: CASSQDSRGWDTEAFF. CDR3 in DNA: TGCGCCAGCAGCCAAGATTCGCGGGGTTGGGACACTGAAGCTTTCTTT. The chain uses TRBV4-1 and TRBJ1-1, with unresolved D. Trimming stripped 0 bases from V and 3 bases from J, with 14 bases between. The CDR3 is 16 residues long. Germline V gene sequence: CDR1 MGHRA, CDR2 YSYEKL.

The chain employs TRBV19 and TRBJ1-1; the D gene is possibly TRBD1 (6 bases). The V end was cut by 5 bases, the J end by 3 bases, with 19 bases between. In germline, CDR1 is LNHDA, CDR2 SQIVND (reference sequence). There are 16 residues in the CDR3. This chain's CDR3 is CASSLNWGARDTEAFF. CDR3 sequence (DNA): TGTGCCAGTAGTTTAAACTGGGGGGCTAGGGACACTGAAGCTTTCTTT.

This clone occurred a few times. V is TRBV29-1 and J is TRBJ1-1; D not certain. Per the germline V gene, CDR1 is SQVTM and CDR2 is ANQGSEA. Trimming removed 5 bases from V and 4 bases from J, with 8 bases in between. This CDR3 region has 11 residues. This CDR3 is CSVPRATEAFF. The CDR3 bases are TGCAGCGTTCCAAGGGCCACTGAAGCTTTCTTT.

The chain recombines TRBV30 with TRBJ2-5, with 8 bases fitting TRBD1. Matching the DNA end better, TRBJ2-7 makes the J call doubtful. CDR3 length equals 14 residues. The germline gives CDR1 GTSNPN, CDR2 SVGIG (reference sequence). Here the CDR3 reads CAWGPGQGHYEQYF. The CDR3 DNA follows: TGTGCCTGGGGACCCGGACAGGGTCACTACGAGCAGTACTTC.

The chain carries TRBV27 and TRBJ2-7; weak D call: TRBD2 (5 bases). The V gene lost 8 bases and the J gene lost 1 base, with 15 bases spanning the gap. This CDR3 is built from 14 residues. The germline CDR1 and CDR2 sequences are MNHEY and SMNVEV (reference sequence). Here the CDR3 reads CASGEGAKSYEQYF. CDR3 nucleotide sequence: TGTGCCAGCGGAGAGGGAGCGAAATCCTACGAGCAGTACTTC.

This sequence joins TRBV27 and TRBJ2-2; D might be TRBD2 (5 bases). V lost 2 bases and J lost 0, with 19 bases in between. Germline V gene lookup returns CDR1 MNHEY and CDR2 SMNVEV (reference sequence). The CDR3 spans 19 residues. DNA for the CDR3: TGTGCCAGCAGTTTACTTCTTGCTCTAGGCGGGTCGAACACCGGGGAGCTGTTTTTT. Its protein is CASSLLLALGGSNTGELFF.

V usage is TRBV5-6 and J usage is TRBJ1-1; possible D gene TRBD1, 5 bases. The CDR3 is 15 residues long. Per the germline V gene, CDR1 is SGHDT and CDR2 is YYEEEE. Between the trimmed V and J ends, which lost 4 bases and 1 base, there was a span of 14 bases. The CDR3 is CASSGTGAGNTEAFF. The CDR3 DNA reads TGTGCCAGCAGCGGTACCGGGGCGGGGAACACTGAAGCTTTCTTT.